A selection of T cell receptor beta chains follows, all from one sample in a study of T cells in Graves' hyperthyroidism and ophthalmopathy. Each CDR3 protein gets one entry after TCRdb re-called the multiplex PCR reads with MiXCR. The sample lists approximately 560,000 distinct CDR3 sequences; about 15% were seen once. The specimen sequenced was blood. Source of these receptors: a woman in her 30s with Graves' hyperthyroidism. Both conserved end residues are part of each CDR3. Fields, in order: clone size, V gene, D gene, J gene, CDR3 protein, CDR3 DNA. The D gene is left open where the match is weak. Size tells how often a clone was seen (once, few, many) or the class of an expanded clone, and some rows leave it out.

>few|TRBV29-1|.|TRBJ2-2
CSVTISTGELFF
TGCAGCGTTACTATAAGTACCGGGGAGCTGTTTTTT
>.|TRBV20-1|.|TRBJ2-5
CSADYETQYF
TGCAGTGCTGACTACGAGACCCAGTACTTC
>many|TRBV7-9|.|TRBJ1-3
CASRLRASGNTIYF
TGTGCCAGCCGCCTCCGCGCCTCTGGAAACACCATATATTTT
>many|TRBV2|.|TRBJ2-2
CASSGSGELFF
TGTGCCAGCAGTGGTTCCGGGGAGCTGTTTTTT
>.|TRBV2|.|TRBJ1-2
CASEDNYGYTF
TGTGCCAGTGAAGATAACTATGGCTACACCTTC
>many|TRBV20-1|.|TRBJ2-7
CSARDLGLASYEQYF
TGCAGTGCTAGAGATCTAGGGCTAGCTTCCTACGAGCAGTACTTC
>few|TRBV7-9|.|TRBJ1-1
CASSPYYPPNTEAFF
TGTGCCAGCAGCCCTTACTATCCACCTAACACTGAAGCTTTCTTT
>.|TRBV9|TRBD2|TRBJ2-3
CASSEKLAGGLGDTQYF
TGTGCCAGCAGCGAGAAACTAGCGGGGGGTTTAGGCGATACGCAGTATTTT
>many|TRBV28|.|TRBJ2-1
CASSLWAGGEQFF
TGTGCCAGCAGTTTATGGGCAGGGGGGGAGCAGTTCTTC
>many|TRBV20-1|TRBD1|TRBJ2-4
CSAIHQTGGFGNIQYF
TGCAGTGCTATACACCAGACAGGGGGCTTCGGAAACATTCAGTACTTC
>.|TRBV5-1|.|TRBJ2-6
CASSPLGGTGADVLTF
TGCGCCAGCAGCCCCTTAGGGGGAACTGGGGCCGACGTCCTGACTTTC
>.|TRBV5-1|.|TRBJ2-7
CASSLDLAAYSGEQYF
TGCGCCAGCAGCTTGGATCTGGCAGCCTATTCGGGGGAGCAGTACTTC
>many|TRBV5-1|.|TRBJ2-2
CASSLAPRNTGELFF
TGCGCCAGCAGCTTGGCTCCCAGGAACACCGGGGAGCTGTTTTTT
>many|TRBV7-3|.|TRBJ1-1
CASSFSPGEGEAFF
TGTGCCAGCAGCTTTAGTCCAGGGGAGGGTGAAGCTTTCTTT
>many|TRBV12-3/TRBV12-4|.|TRBJ2-1
CASRSGVNEQFF
TGTGCCAGCAGAAGTGGGGTTAATGAGCAGTTCTTC
>few|TRBV29-1|.|TRBJ2-7
CSVEVRKGSEQYF
TGCAGCGTTGAAGTGAGAAAGGGTTCCGAGCAGTACTTC
>.|TRBV7-9|TRBD1|TRBJ2-7
CANSLPPVGQGRYEQYF
TGTGCCAACAGCTTACCCCCAGTGGGACAGGGGCGGTACGAGCAGTACTTC
>many|TRBV12-3/TRBV12-4|TRBD1|TRBJ1-2
CASSFPDRGLGYTF
TGTGCCAGCAGTTTCCCAGACAGGGGGCTTGGCTACACCTTC
>many|TRBV6-1|.|TRBJ2-3
CASSETQGYSTDTQYF
TGTGCCAGCAGTGAGACACAGGGATACAGCACAGATACGCAGTATTTT
>.|TRBV29-1|TRBD2|TRBJ2-7
CSARTSGVSEQYF
TGCAGCGCAAGGACTAGCGGGGTGTCCGAGCAGTACTTC
>few|TRBV27|.|TRBJ1-6
CASKDPGDSPLHF
TGTGCCAGTAAAGACCCCGGGGATTCACCCCTCCACTTT
>many|TRBV13|.|TRBJ2-3
CASSLGLLRSTDTQYF
TGTGCCAGCAGCTTAGGCCTTCTTAGAAGCACAGATACGCAGTATTTT
>few|TRBV6-2/TRBV6-3|TRBD1|TRBJ2-7
CASSTGTGFSEQYF
TGTGCCAGCAGTACGGGGACAGGGTTCTCCGAGCAGTACTTC
>many|TRBV6-1|TRBD2|TRBJ2-2
CASSEVKTSGRNTGELFF
TGTGCCAGCAGTGAAGTGAAGACTAGCGGGAGGAACACCGGGGAGCTGTTTTTT
>many|TRBV12-3/TRBV12-4|TRBD2|TRBJ2-1
CASSFSGSANEQFF
TGTGCCAGCAGTTTTAGCGGGAGTGCTAATGAGCAGTTCTTC